The 20 T cell receptor beta chains given below trace back to one sample, sequenced in a study of tumor-infiltrating lymphocytes in primary liver carcinoma. Blood RNA came from unsorted whole blood; germline DNA was also extracted. Synthesis of TCR beta cDNA was carried out from 450 to 500 ng total RNA with a constant-region primer. Three rounds of nested multiplex PCR with slightly modified ARM-PCR produced TCR beta libraries. Both of the initial two PCR rounds ran for approximately 11 cycles and employed TRBV1-TRBV30 forward primers alongside a C-beta reverse primer. TCRdb redid the calling of the multiplex PCR reads with MiXCR, one entry per CDR3 protein. The table shows about 320,000 distinct CDR3 sequences, with more than 55% occurring only once. Sequenced input: peripheral blood. The receptors shown here come from a man aged 35 to 55 with primary liver carcinoma and hepatitis B virus infection.

This clonotype has ten or more counts. V and J are TRBV30 and TRBJ1-6; maybe TRBD1 (6 bases). V gave up 3 bases and J gave up 4 bases, with 10 bases separating them. Germline CDR1 and CDR2: GTSNPN and SVGIG (reference sequence). There are 14 residues in the CDR3. In nucleotides, the CDR3 is TGTGCCTGGAGCCCGACAGGATATAATTCACCCCTCCACTTT. This sequence encodes CAWSPTGYNSPLHF.

Comment on this clonotype: A much larger clone sits a single nucleotide away, making a read error possible. The genes are TRBV11-2 and TRBJ2-2; D is unresolved. This CDR3 has 16 residues. V was cut by 3 bases and J by 13 bases, with 24 bases left in between. Germline-derived CDR1 and CDR2 are SGHAT and FQNNGV. The CDR3 region has the DNA TGTGCCAGCAGCTTTTTAAAGGGCAGGCACGCGGTTGGGCTGTTTTTT. Translating it yields CASSFLKGRHAVGLFF.

On this clonotype itself: A single base separates this from a much larger clone, so it may be a read error. This chain joins TRBV21-1 and TRBJ2-7; TRBD2, the table's D call, was not compared with the DNA. TRBV21-1 is annotated as a pseudogene. The CDR3 consists of 16 residues. The CDR3 DNA follows: TGTGCCAGCAGCTCAGGCAGGGGGACTAGCGGCTACGGGCAGTACTTC. It is translated as CASSSGRGTSGYGQYF.

In regard to this clonotype: This may be a read error: a much more frequent sequence differs by one nucleotide. The chain employs TRBV12-3 or TRBV12-4 and TRBJ2-1, with TRBD2 matching 8 bases. With V trimmed by 10 bases and J by 8 bases, 7 bases remained unmatched. CDR3 length: 12 residues. This CDR3 is CAIRGLGDEQFF. The CDR3 DNA follows: TGTGCCATCAGGGGACTAGGGGATGAGCAGTTCTTC.

This clonotype was observed a handful of times. The rearrangement links TRBV5-1 to TRBJ1-4, with D maybe TRBD1 (5 bases). This CDR3 has 16 residues. Germline V gene sequence: CDR1 SGHRS, CDR2 YFSETQ. The V end was cut by 0 bases, the J end by 0 bases, with 9 bases between. CDR3 in DNA: TGCGCCAGCAGCTTGGCCGGGGGTGCAACTAATGAAAAACTGTTTTTT. It yields the protein CASSLAGGATNEKLFF.

Concerning this clonotype itself: One end of the junction fails to match germline, which may point to a read error. The genes are TRBV28 and TRBJ2-3; perhaps TRBD1 as D (5 bases). The CDR3 extends over 14 amino acids. Germline lookup yields CDR1 MDHEN and CDR2 SYDVKM. Written as DNA, the CDR3 is TGTGCCAGCAATTTCCAGGGTACCTCAGATACGCGGTATTTT. Its protein product is CASNFQGTSDTRYF.

There are many counts of this clonotype. This rearrangement joins TRBV11-2 to TRBJ2-3; a possible D gene is TRBD1 (5 bases). Germline V gene data show CDR1 as SGHAT and CDR2 as FQNNGV. The CDR3 totals 18 residues. V was shortened by 4 bases and J by 3 bases, with 23 bases between the two germline ends. For the CDR3, the DNA is TGTGCCAGCAGCTCGTATCAGCGACAGTTCCACCCGACAGATACGCAGTATTTT. This sequence encodes CASSSYQRQFHPTDTQYF.

The rearrangement links TRBV28 to TRBJ1-5; a weak D match, TRBD1 (6 bases). Trimming took off 6 bases at V and 2 bases at J, with 17 bases between the two ends. Germline V gives CDR1 MDHEN, CDR2 SYDVKM. The CDR3 consists of 16 residues. The CDR3 region is CASSLRQAVGNQPQHF. The CDR3 DNA reads as TGTGCCAGCAGCTTAAGACAGGCAGTTGGCAATCAGCCCCAGCATTTT.

On this clonotype itself: This may arise from a read error, as a much more abundant clone is one base away. The chain uses TRBV4-1 and TRBJ1-1; 9 bases are shared with TRBD1. CDR3 length: 13 residues. Germline loops: CDR1 MGHRA, CDR2 YSYEKL. Trimming cost V 0 bases and J 10 bases; bases outside gene matches: 3. CDR3 bases: TGCGCCAGCAGCCAAGAGTGGGACAGGGTAGCTTTCTTT. Translated, it gives CASSQEWDRVAFF.

This clonotype was seen ten or more times. V and J are TRBV6-2 or TRBV6-3 and TRBJ2-1; 9 bases agree with TRBD1. Per the germline V gene, CDR1 is MNHEY and CDR2 is SVGEGT. The ends lost 6 bases at V and 7 bases at J; junction bases unmatched: 13. This CDR3 comprises 16 residues. CDR3 nucleotide sequence: TGTGCCAGCAGCATACAGGGGGCCTGGGGAAGGAATGAGCAGTTCTTC. It encodes CASSIQGAWGRNEQFF.

On this clonotype: Mismatch with germline at one junction end may stem from a read error. The chain combines TRBV5-6 with TRBJ2-7; D may match TRBD1 or TRBD2 (5 bases each). Germline V gene sequence: CDR1 SGHDT, CDR2 YYEEEE. This CDR3 spans 15 amino acids. The CDR3 reads CTSGLPGRSSYEQYF. DNA of the CDR3: TGTACCAGCGGCCTCCCGGGGCGGAGCTCCTACGAGCAGTACTTC.

Concerning this clonotype: A junction end diverges from the germline sequence, so it may reflect a read error. This sequence joins TRBV5-6 and TRBJ1-2; no clear D gene. The germline V gene has CDR1 SGHDT and CDR2 YYEEEE. The CDR3 is 13 residues long. This CDR3 is CAGSPSESYGYTF. Written as DNA, the CDR3 is TGTGCCGGCAGCCCATCAGAAAGCTATGGCTACACCTTC.

In regard to this clonotype: A much larger clone lies a single base off, so this may be a read error. This chain's CDR3 is CASSPTWAPSNQPQHF. The CDR3 DNA reads as TGTGCCAGCAGTCCGACATGGGCGCCTAGCAATCAGCCCCAACATTTT. V is TRBV6-5 and J is TRBJ1-5; no reliable D call. Germline V CDR1 and CDR2: MNHEY, SVGAGI. CDR3 length: 16 residues.

On this clonotype itself: Given a much more abundant clone one base away, this may be a read error. The chain joins TRBV6-6 to TRBJ1-5; D is undetermined. The DNA end favors TRBJ2-3, so the J call may be wrong. This CDR3 comprises 15 residues. The germline gives CDR1 MNHNY, CDR2 SVGAGI (reference sequence). This CDR3 is CASSYGTAAGQPQYF. As DNA, the CDR3 is TGTGCCAGCAGTTACGGAACAGCCGCCGGTCAGCCCCAGTATTTT.

As regards this clonotype: With a much larger clone just one base away, this may be a read error. The V gene is TRBV11-2, the J gene TRBJ2-7; D unresolved. The V gene's germline CDR1 is SGHAT and CDR2 FQNNGV. The CDR3 consists of 13 residues. The CDR3 here is CTSSLDQLYEQYF. In DNA, the CDR3 is TGTACCAGCAGCTTAGATCAGCTCTACGAGCAGTACTTC.

A note on this clonotype: One end of the junction varies from germline; a read error may be responsible. The genes are TRBV12-3 or TRBV12-4 and TRBJ1-1; D is perhaps TRBD1 (6 bases). The CDR3 extends over 14 amino acids. The CDR3 DNA reads TGTGCCAGCAGTTTAGCAGCCGGGGACACTGAAACTTTCTTT. Translated: CASSLAAGDTETFF.

In its sample, this clonotype was seen many times. The J gene is TRBJ1-3, the V gene TRBV29-1; D is perhaps TRBD1 (5 bases). The CDR3 totals 15 residues. The V gene's germline CDR1 is SQVTM and CDR2 ANQGSEA. V was clipped by 7 bases and J by 0 bases, with 16 bases between them. The CDR3 reads CSGSRDADSGNTIYF. The CDR3, as DNA: TGCAGCGGAAGCCGGGACGCCGACTCTGGAAACACCATATATTTT.

The V call is TRBV29-1, the J call TRBJ2-7; D is undetermined. The germline V gene encodes CDR1 SQVTM and CDR2 ANQGSEA. The CDR3 has 12 residues. V was pared by 4 bases and J by 3 bases, with 10 bases between. The CDR3 region has the DNA TGCAGCGTTGTCAGTGGCTTCTACGAGCAGTACTTC. As protein: CSVVSGFYEQYF.

This clonotype has a single count. A clone one base away is much larger, so this may be a read error. The chain has TRBV10-3 and TRBJ2-1; no clear D. Trimming took 0 bases from V and 9 from J, leaving 6 bases between them. CDR3 size: 12 residues. Per the germline V gene, CDR1 is ENHRY and CDR2 is SYGVKD. CDR3 in DNA: TGTGCCATCAGTGAGTCGAGGTGTGAGCAGTTCTTC. Encoded protein: CAISESRCEQFF.

The CDR3 spells CASRSSPGTGGVWAQPQHF. The CDR3 region has the DNA TGTGCCAGCAGGTCCTCTCCCGGGACAGGGGGTGTTTGGGCTCAGCCCCAGCATTTT. V and J are TRBV6-5 and TRBJ1-5, with 11 bases lining up with TRBD1. Germline assignment: CDR1 MNHEY and CDR2 SVGAGI. The CDR3 runs 19 residues. V was pared by 6 bases and J by 6 bases, with 19 bases of the junction left unmatched.